The present T cell receptor beta chain was sequenced within a study of molecular identifiers for immune sequencing clone quantification. Looking at the study overall: With replicates, the RNA of about 20,000 or 100,000 naive CD8 cells was split five ways and four were sequenced.

Per germline, CDR1 SEHNR and CDR2 FQNEAQ (reference sequence). After removal of 4 bases from V and 3 bases from J, the junction contained 3 bases not matched to a gene. This CDR3 is built from 14 residues. Methods described previously were used for bulk TCR libraries, and listed TCR primers were applied. Each CDR3 protein gets one entry after TCRdb re-called the PCR reads with MiXCR. The sample includes approximately 500,000 distinct CDR3 sequences, 20% to 25% of them seen just once. This clonotype was seen repeatedly, ten times or more. Sorting defined naive CD8 T cells as CD8+CD4-CCR7+CD45RA+. The sample comprised naive CD8+ T cells from blood, with Jurkat cell RNA spiked in. The subset is: FACS-sorted CD8+CD4-CCR7+CD45RA+ naive T cells. The receptor's source is a human donor in good health. Some libraries in this study had Jurkat cell RNA spiked in. The rearrangement joins TRBV7-9 to TRBJ2-1, with 7 positions matching TRBD1. Here the CDR3 DNA reads TGTGCCAGCAGCTCGTGGGACAGCTACAATGAGCAGTTCTTC. Translation: CASSSWDSYNEQFF.